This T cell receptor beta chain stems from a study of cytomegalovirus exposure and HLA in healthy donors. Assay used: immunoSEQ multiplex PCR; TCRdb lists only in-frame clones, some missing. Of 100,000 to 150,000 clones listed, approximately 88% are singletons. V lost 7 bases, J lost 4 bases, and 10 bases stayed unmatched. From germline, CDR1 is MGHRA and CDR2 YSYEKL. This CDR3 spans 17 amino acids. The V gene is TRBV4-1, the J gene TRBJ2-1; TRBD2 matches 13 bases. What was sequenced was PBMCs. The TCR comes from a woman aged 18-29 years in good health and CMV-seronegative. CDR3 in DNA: TGCGCCAGCAAAACCACTAGCGGGAGGGCCTATTACAATGAGCAGTTCTTC. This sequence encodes CASKTTSGRAYYNEQFF.